The rows below give T cell receptor beta chains drawn from one sample of a study of blood T cell repertoires in COVID-19. Sequencing used immunoSEQ multiplex PCR; TCRdb keeps in-frame clones, though not all of them. The sample lists around 130,000 clones, 70% to 80% occurring once. The specimen was peripheral blood. The origin of the receptors is a human donor in a cohort sampled during active COVID-19. CDR3s include the opening cysteine and the closing phenylalanine or tryptophan. Fields, in order: V gene, clone size, J gene, D gene, CDR3 protein, CDR3 DNA. A D gene is named only where the DNA matches it firmly. A row's size may be missing; if present it is once, few, many or a size class.

TRBV28	-	TRBJ2-6	TRBD1	CASSPGAGGNLAGANVLTF	TGTGCCAGCAGTCCTGGGGCAGGGGGCAACCTAGCTGGGGCCAACGTCCTGACTTTC
TRBV9	-	TRBJ1-3	TRBD1	CASSPGVQGSGNTIYF	TGTGCCAGCAGTCCCGGAGTACAGGGGTCCGGAAACACCATATATTTT
TRBV2	-	TRBJ1-4	-	CASSGPRPLNEKLFF	TGTGCCAGCAGTGGGCCCAGGCCCCTCAATGAAAAACTGTTTTTT
TRBV19	once	TRBJ1-1	-	CASSWGGIQTEAFF	TGTGCCAGTAGTTGGGGAGGCATTCAGACTGAAGCTTTCTTT
TRBV30	-	TRBJ1-1	TRBD1	CAWSSSDRGTEAFF	TGTGCCTGGAGTTCCTCGGACAGGGGGACTGAAGCTTTCTTT
TRBV7-6	-	TRBJ2-1	-	CASSLEPSEGNEQFF	TGTGCCAGCAGCTTAGAACCTAGCGAGGGCAATGAGCAGTTCTTC
TRBV27	-	TRBJ1-1	TRBD1	CASRRTGDKAEAFF	TGTGCCAGCAGAAGGACAGGGGATAAGGCTGAAGCTTTCTTT
TRBV5-1	-	TRBJ1-3	-	CASSLETGRSGNTIYF	TGCGCCAGCAGCTTGGAGACAGGCCGCTCTGGAAACACCATATATTTT
TRBV2	-	TRBJ1-3	TRBD1	CASSAGTGGSGNTIYF	TGTGCCAGCAGTGCGGGGACAGGGGGCTCTGGAAACACCATATATTTT
TRBV15	few	TRBJ1-2	TRBD1	CATSATGVDGYTF	TGTGCCACCAGCGCGACAGGGGTGGATGGCTACACCTTC
TRBV24-1	few	TRBJ1-1	-	CATSRGGVNTEAFF	TGTGCCACCAGTCGGGGGGGCGTGAACACTGAAGCTTTCTTT
TRBV12-3/TRBV12-4	-	TRBJ2-7	TRBD1	CASRDRSSYEQYF	TGTGCCAGCAGGGACAGGAGCTCCTACGAGCAGTACTTC
TRBV2	-	TRBJ1-2	-	CASSEMRAAYGYTF	TGTGCCAGCAGTGAAATGAGGGCGGCATATGGCTACACCTTC
TRBV30	-	TRBJ2-7	TRBD2	CAWSVRLAGREQYF	TGTGCCTGGAGTGTACGACTAGCGGGACGGGAGCAGTACTTC
TRBV6-2/TRBV6-3	few	TRBJ1-2	-	CASSVTGSYGYTF	TGTGCCAGCAGTGTCACAGGGAGCTATGGCTACACCTTC
TRBV24-1	-	TRBJ1-2	-	CATSDLRQSAYGYTF	TGTGCCACCAGTGATTTGCGACAGTCCGCCTATGGCTACACCTTC
TRBV10-2	few	TRBJ1-2	-	CASSDRSRFNYGYTF	TGCGCCAGCTCTGACAGGAGCCGTTTTAACTATGGCTACACCTTC
TRBV4-2	-	TRBJ2-5	-	CASSREETQYF	TGTGCCAGCAGCCGAGAAGAGACCCAGTACTTC
TRBV2	-	TRBJ2-1	TRBD2	CASSRTSGAHNEQFF	TGTGCCAGCAGTAGGACTAGCGGGGCCCACAATGAGCAGTTCTTC
TRBV7-3	once	TRBJ2-5	-	CASSLSGETQYF	TGTGCCAGCAGCTTATCAGGAGAGACCCAGTACTTC
TRBV24-1	-	TRBJ2-1	TRBD1	CATSDGTGVNNEQFF	TGTGCCACCAGTGATGGGACAGGGGTTAACAATGAGCAGTTCTTC
TRBV5-6	-	TRBJ1-1	TRBD1	CASSLAQGMNTEAFF	TGTGCCAGCAGCTTGGCACAGGGGATGAACACTGAAGCTTTCTTT
TRBV2	few	TRBJ1-5	-	CASKPRREAVQPQHF	TGTGCCAGCAAACCCCGGCGCGAGGCGGTTCAGCCCCAGCATTTT
TRBV5-6	-	TRBJ1-5	-	CASPNTPTSEGVYQPQHF	TGTGCCAGCCCAAATACTCCGACCAGCGAGGGAGTTTATCAGCCCCAGCATTTT
TRBV29-1	-	TRBJ1-2	TRBD1	CSVDEQGVYGYTF	TGCAGCGTTGACGAGCAGGGGGTCTATGGCTACACCTTC
TRBV4-2	-	TRBJ1-3	TRBD1	CASSQGDSSGNTIYF	TGTGCCAGCAGCCAGGGGGACAGCTCTGGAAACACCATATATTTT
TRBV12-3/TRBV12-4	medium-sized	TRBJ2-7	-	CASNAQGSEQYF	TGTGCCAGCAACGCACAGGGTTCCGAGCAGTACTTC
TRBV6-5	-	TRBJ1-1	-	CASRGGGYEAFF	TGTGCCAGCAGAGGGGGGGGCTATGAAGCTTTCTTT
TRBV4-1	-	TRBJ1-6	-	CASSQGRQGGGNSPLHF	TGCGCCAGCAGCCAAGGACGGCAGGGCGGCGGTAATTCACCCCTCCACTTT
TRBV3-1/TRBV3-2	-	TRBJ2-7	-	CASSPRHPYEQYF	TGTGCCAGCAGCCCTCGCCACCCCTATGAGCAGTACTTC
TRBV7-9	-	TRBJ2-2	-	CASSSQLGRNTGELFF	TGTGCCAGCAGCTCACAACTAGGGAGGAACACCGGGGAGCTGTTTTTT
TRBV27	-	TRBJ1-1	-	CASSPIGQLNTEAFF	TGTGCCAGCAGTCCAATAGGACAGTTGAACACTGAAGCTTTCTTT
TRBV2	-	TRBJ2-7	TRBD1	CASSESSRTGGFYEQYF	TGTGCCAGCAGTGAAAGCTCTCGGACAGGGGGCTTCTACGAGCAGTACTTC
TRBV5-1	-	TRBJ2-7	-	CASSNGLNYEQYF	TGCGCCAGCAGCAACGGACTCAACTACGAGCAGTACTTC
TRBV6-6	-	TRBJ2-7	TRBD2	CASISLTSLYEQYF	TGTGCCAGCATATCCCTGACTAGCTTGTACGAGCAGTACTTC
TRBV12-3/TRBV12-4	-	TRBJ1-1	-	CASTSGDTEAFF	TGTGCCAGCACCTCGGGTGACACTGAAGCTTTCTTT
TRBV18	-	TRBJ1-6	TRBD1	CASSPRTGGDNSPLHF	TGTGCCAGCTCACCAAGGACAGGGGGGGATAATTCACCCCTCCACTTT
TRBV29-1	many	TRBJ2-7	TRBD1	CSVSTGTGYSGYEQYF	TGCAGCGTATCCACCGGGACAGGGTACAGTGGGTACGAGCAGTACTTC
TRBV7-8	-	TRBJ1-6	TRBD1	CASTRQGSYNSPLHF	TGTGCCAGCACGAGACAGGGGTCCTATAATTCACCCCTCCACTTT
TRBV27	-	TRBJ2-7	TRBD2	CASSSNRVSGSYEQYF	TGTGCCAGCAGCTCAAACCGGGTTAGCGGGAGCTACGAGCAGTACTTC
TRBV25-1	-	TRBJ2-7	-	CASSEFPDSYEQYF	TGTGCCAGCAGTGAATTCCCGGACAGCTACGAGCAGTACTTC
TRBV2	-	TRBJ2-7	-	CASSENGVDEQYF	TGTGCCAGCAGTGAAAACGGGGTGGACGAGCAGTACTTC
TRBV4-1	-	TRBJ1-1	-	CASSLLPQVYTEAFF	TGCGCCAGCAGCCTGCTGCCTCAGGTATACACTGAAGCTTTCTTT
TRBV18	-	TRBJ2-7	-	CASSPVAATYEQYF	TGTGCCAGCTCACCAGTAGCAGCCACCTACGAGCAGTACTTC